Below, one T cell receptor beta chain is given with its context. The data belong to a study of blood T cell repertoires in COVID-19. The overall study: The study drew acute and convalescent COVID-19 samples from the United States, Italy and Spain. From T cells, B-cell-depleted T cells, or PBMCs came the material, which was cDNA or gDNA.

Original handling: For nucleated cells, counts were estimated from reference gene primer amplification. Method: immunoSEQ multiplex PCR; TCRdb's copy keeps in-frame clones and lacks some. That table is the source of V, J and clone size, and D and trimming were worked out from the DNA. Altogether 120,000 or so clones are present, approximately 90% being singletons, with the ten largest covering approximately 8%. Germline lookup yields CDR1 ENHRY and CDR2 SYGVKD. V dropped 9 bases and J dropped 7; count of bases not matched to a gene: 1. The CDR3 length is 11 residues. The source of this sequence is a man in his fifties or sixties with acute or convalescent COVID-19. The sample comprised peripheral blood. The V call is TRBV10-3, the J call TRBJ2-2; TRBD1 matches at 8 bases. The CDR3 DNA follows: TGTGCCATAACAGGGGGCGGGGAGCTGTTTTTT. Translating gives CAITGGGELFF.